This TCR beta chain was found in a study of blood T cell repertoires in COVID-19. Study as a whole: PBMCs, B-cell-depleted T cells, or T cells were the source of the cDNA or gDNA that made up the material.

In the original analysis: By means of reference gene primer amplification, nucleated cell counts were estimated. Only in-frame clones appear in the TCRdb table, and some are missing; sequencing was by immunoSEQ multiplex PCR. D and trimming were read from the DNA, whereas the V and J calls and clone size are those reported in that table. This sample has 55,000 to 75,000 clones, with roughly four fifths found just once. Looked up from germline, CDR1 is LNHDA and CDR2 is SQIVND (reference sequence). The CDR3 length is 15 residues. The ends lost 3 bases at V and 6 bases at J; junction bases unmatched: 4.

Sequencing was performed on peripheral blood. The source is an elderly man with COVID-19, enrolled during active disease. This chain uses TRBV19 with TRBJ1-5; 11 positions agree with TRBD1. For the CDR3, the DNA is TGTGCCAGTAGTATCGCCGGGACAGGGGGTCAGCCCCAGCATTTT. It yields the protein CASSIAGTGGQPQHF.